Listed below are T cell receptor beta chains from one sample, sequenced in a study of control samples from healthy donors and cancer patients. Generated by immunoSEQ multiplex PCR, the TCRdb table keeps only in-frame clones and is missing some. The sample gives roughly 130,000 clones, about 88% of which show up once; around 3% is in the top ten. Specimen: blood. Receptors were obtained from a man aged 50-59 years in good health. Both conserved end residues are part of each CDR3. A D gene is named only where the DNA matches it firmly. Clone size appears in some rows only: once, few, many, or a class for an expanded clone.

>TRBJ2-1|.|TRBD2|TRBV9
CASSVAGGIYNEQFF
TGTGCCAGCAGCGTAGCCGGGGGGATTTACAATGAGCAGTTCTTC
>TRBJ1-1|.|.|TRBV5-6
CASSLGPEAFF
TGTGCCAGCAGCTTGGGTCCTGAAGCTTTCTTT
>TRBJ2-7|.|.|TRBV20-1
CSASGPTGEQYF
TGCAGTGCTAGTGGACCGACGGGAGAGCAGTACTTC
>TRBJ1-1|once|.|TRBV3-1/TRBV3-2
CASSSQGNTEAFF
TGTGCCAGCAGCTCACAGGGGAACACTGAAGCTTTCTTT
>TRBJ2-3|.|TRBD2|TRBV10-1
CASSSGGQTDTQYF
TGCGCCAGCAGTAGCGGGGGTCAAACAGATACGCAGTATTTT
>TRBJ2-1|.|.|TRBV19
CASSIDRGVLYNEQFF
TGTGCCAGTAGTATAGATAGGGGGGTCCTTTACAATGAGCAGTTCTTC
>TRBJ1-2|.|.|TRBV5-1
CASTPQTSVGGYTF
TGCGCCAGCACTCCCCAAACGTCCGTGGGTGGCTACACCTTC
>TRBJ2-2|.|.|TRBV7-3
CASSLDRNTGELFF
TGTGCCAGCAGCCTGGACAGAAACACCGGGGAGCTGTTTTTT
>TRBJ2-7|few|.|TRBV7-8
CASSLDRVYEQYF
TGTGCCAGCAGCTTAGACAGGGTCTACGAGCAGTACTTC
>TRBJ2-1|.|TRBD2|TRBV10-3
CAISESTVGGGAEEQFF
TGTGCCATCAGTGAGTCGACCGTGGGCGGGGGGGCGGAGGAGCAGTTCTTC
>TRBJ1-1|few|TRBD1|TRBV5-1
CASSLEIQGGNTEAFF
TGCGCCAGCAGCTTAGAAATCCAGGGGGGGAACACTGAAGCTTTCTTT
>TRBJ1-2|.|.|TRBV3-1/TRBV3-2
CASSPPYEHYGYTF
TGTGCCAGCAGCCCGCCGTATGAGCACTATGGCTACACCTTC
>TRBJ1-1|.|.|TRBV5-8
CASSLRGTEAFF
TGTGCCAGCAGCTTGCGGGGCACTGAAGCTTTCTTT
>TRBJ1-5|few|.|TRBV3-1/TRBV3-2
CASSQSLLGQPQHF
TGTGCCAGCAGCCAATCTTTGTTGGGTCAGCCCCAGCATTTT
>TRBJ1-6|few|.|TRBV5-1
CASSLGGNSPLHF
TGCGCCAGCAGCTTGGGCGGTAATTCACCCCTCCACTTT
>TRBJ1-2|.|.|TRBV28
CASRPPTTGSYGYTF
TGTGCCAGCAGACCACCCACAACAGGGTCCTATGGCTACACCTTC
>TRBJ1-1|.|TRBD1|TRBV7-9
CASSLGQGIGTEAFF
TGTGCCAGCAGCTTGGGACAGGGAATTGGGACTGAAGCTTTCTTT
>TRBJ1-3|.|TRBD1|TRBV5-4
CASSSGQGASGNTIYF
TGTGCCAGCAGCTCGGGACAGGGGGCCAGTGGAAACACCATATATTTT
>TRBJ2-7|few|TRBD1|TRBV5-1
CASSLGGQERDEQYF
TGCGCCAGCAGCTTGGGTGGACAGGAAAGAGACGAGCAGTACTTC
>TRBJ1-4|.|.|TRBV4-1
CASSQDAGSRKKLFF
TGCGCCAGCAGCCAAGATGCGGGTTCAAGGAAGAAACTGTTTTTT
>TRBJ2-2|.|.|TRBV6-5
CASNPEGSTGELFF
TGTGCCAGCAACCCGGAAGGGTCGACCGGGGAGCTGTTTTTT
>TRBJ1-2|.|.|TRBV28
CASSLWIPEGYGYTF
TGTGCCAGCAGTTTATGGATCCCCGAGGGCTATGGCTACACCTTC
>TRBJ1-1|once|.|TRBV6-6
CASVAVMNTEAFF
TGTGCCAGCGTAGCAGTCATGAACACTGAAGCTTTCTTT
>TRBJ1-2|.|.|TRBV6-5
CASIGVGRGYTF
TGTGCCAGCATCGGGGTTGGCAGGGGCTACACCTTC
>TRBJ2-3|.|.|TRBV18
CASSREFGDTQYF
TGTGCCAGCTCACGGGAGTTTGGGGATACGCAGTATTTT
>TRBJ2-1|once|.|TRBV10-3
CAISEFSHNEQFF
TGTGCCATCAGTGAGTTCTCCCACAATGAGCAGTTCTTC
>TRBJ2-3|.|.|TRBV28
CASRNQDTQYF
TGTGCCAGCAGGAACCAAGATACGCAGTATTTT
>TRBJ1-1|.|.|TRBV10-2
CASSVGGLGTEAFF
TGCGCCAGCAGTGTAGGGGGGCTGGGCACTGAAGCTTTCTTT
>TRBJ1-2|.|.|TRBV5-1
CASSLEMGANYTF
TGCGCCAGCAGCTTGGAGATGGGGGCGAACTACACCTTC
>TRBJ2-3|.|TRBD1|TRBV3-1/TRBV3-2
CASSRGDRRVTDTQYF
TGTGCCAGCAGCAGGGGGGACAGGAGAGTCACAGATACGCAGTATTTT
>TRBJ2-7|.|TRBD1|TRBV11-3
CASSLGTGLNYEQYF
TGTGCCAGCAGCTTGGGGACAGGCCTTAACTACGAGCAGTACTTC
>TRBJ2-7|.|.|TRBV5-1
CASSFGAGSSYEQYF
TGCGCCAGCAGCTTTGGAGCAGGTAGCTCCTACGAGCAGTACTTC
>TRBJ1-4|.|.|TRBV5-4
CASSNGVNEKLFF
TGTGCCAGCAGCAACGGGGTCAATGAAAAACTGTTTTTT
>TRBJ2-3|once|.|TRBV7-9
CASSPDTYPTDTQYF
TGTGCCAGCAGCCCCGACACATACCCCACAGATACGCAGTATTTT
>TRBJ2-3|.|TRBD1|TRBV5-1
CASSLVLRTGLIGTDTQYF
TGCGCCAGCAGCTTGGTACTCAGGACAGGGTTGATTGGGACAGATACGCAGTATTTT
>TRBJ2-5|once|.|TRBV27
CASSLSGESYQETQYF
TGTGCCAGCAGTTTATCCGGAGAATCGTACCAAGAGACCCAGTACTTC
>TRBJ1-4|once|.|TRBV20-1
CSWLWGEKLFF
TGCAGTTGGCTGTGGGGAGAAAAACTGTTTTTT
>TRBJ2-3|.|TRBD2|TRBV9
CASSVGSGGADADTQYF
TGTGCCAGCAGCGTAGGTAGCGGGGGGGCCGATGCTGATACGCAGTATTTT
>TRBJ2-3|.|.|TRBV11-2
CASSQSGRSTDTQYF
TGTGCCAGCAGCCAGAGTGGCAGAAGCACAGATACGCAGTATTTT
>TRBJ1-1|.|.|TRBV6-1
CASSEYSGPNTEAFF
TGTGCCAGCAGTGAGTACAGCGGACCAAACACTGAAGCTTTCTTT
>TRBJ2-7|.|.|TRBV5-6
CASSPGRGLEQYF
TGTGCCAGCAGCCCGGGCCGAGGGTTGGAGCAGTACTTC
>TRBJ1-5|.|.|TRBV27
CASSSLPGGNQPQHF
TGTGCCAGCAGTTCCCTTCCAGGGGGCAATCAGCCCCAGCATTTT
>TRBJ1-5|.|.|TRBV28
CASSKRRTNQPQHF
TGTGCCAGCAGTAAGCGACGGACCAATCAGCCCCAGCATTTT
>TRBJ2-5|few|.|TRBV2
CASGQSWETQYF
TGTGCCAGCGGCCAAAGTTGGGAGACCCAGTACTTC